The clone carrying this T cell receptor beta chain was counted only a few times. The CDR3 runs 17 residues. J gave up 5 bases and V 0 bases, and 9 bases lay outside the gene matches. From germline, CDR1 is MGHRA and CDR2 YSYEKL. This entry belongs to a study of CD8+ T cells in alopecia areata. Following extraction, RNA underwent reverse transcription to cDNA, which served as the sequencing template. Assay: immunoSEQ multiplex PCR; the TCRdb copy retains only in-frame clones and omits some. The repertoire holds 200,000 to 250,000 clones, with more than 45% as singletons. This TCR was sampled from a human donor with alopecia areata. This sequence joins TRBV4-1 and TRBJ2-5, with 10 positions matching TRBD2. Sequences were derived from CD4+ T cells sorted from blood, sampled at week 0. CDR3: CASSQDWASGSGETQYF. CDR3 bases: TGCGCCAGCAGCCAAGACTGGGCTAGCGGGAGCGGGGAGACCCAGTACTTC.